These 25 T cell receptor beta chains originate from one sample sequenced in a study of blood T cell repertoires in COVID-19 (dated by TCRdb to between 2020 and 2021). Receptor amplification or capture employed the immunoSEQ multiplex PCR assay. TCRdb obtained this table from immuneACCESS and retained in-frame rearrangements with V and J assigned. These tables miss some clones; where compared with another copy, unresolved V genes account for less than half of the shortfall, and the remainder is unexplained. Counted in this sample were more than 85,000 clones; 87% of them appeared once. The ten most abundant clones make up about 4.2% of the sample. Source material: peripheral blood. All receptors derive from a man between 65 and 80 years old with acute or convalescent COVID-19.

This chain uses TRBV7-9 with TRBJ2-1; D perhaps matches TRBD2 (7 bases). Looked up from germline, CDR1 is SEHNR and CDR2 is FQNEAQ (reference sequence). V dropped 3 bases and J dropped 5 bases, with 11 bases sitting between them. The CDR3 contains 14 residues. DNA of the CDR3: TGTGCCAGCAGCTTGAGGGGGGGCCACAATGAGCAGTTCTTC. Translating gives CASSLRGGHNEQFF. Combining the CDR3 with reference TRBV7-9 and TRBJ2-1 gives the whole variable domain DTGVSQNPRHKITKRGQNVTFRCDPISEHNRLYWYRQTLGQGPEFLTYFQNEAQLEKSRLLSDRFSAERPKGSFSTLEIQRTEQGDSAMYLCASSLRGGHNEQFFGPGTRLTVL.

This sequence joins TRBV5-4 and TRBJ1-2, with 7 bases identical to TRBD1. V shed 4 bases and J 8 bases; nucleotides not matched to a gene: 11. Germline V CDR1 and CDR2: SGHNT, YYREEE (reference sequence). The CDR3 runs to 14 residues. Here the CDR3 reads CASSPRGRGGGYTF. CDR3 nucleotides: TGTGCCAGCAGCCCGAGGGGGCGAGGAGGGGGCTACACCTTC.

The chain recombines TRBV6-1 with TRBJ1-2; perhaps TRBD1 as D (6 bases). Trimming shortened V by 3 bases and J by 6 bases, and 11 bases separated the two germline ends. Germline values: CDR1 MNHNS, CDR2 SASEGT. This CDR3 comprises 13 residues. The CDR3 loop reads CASSDQGHHGYTF. The CDR3 coding sequence is TGTGCCAGCAGTGACCAGGGGCACCATGGCTACACCTTC.

This clone was observed a single time. V usage is TRBV7-2 and J usage is TRBJ1-2, with TRBD1 matching over 9 bases. The CDR3 runs to 14 residues. Trimming took 5 bases from V and 4 from J; bases not matched to a gene: 5. CDR1 is SGHTA and CDR2 is FQGNSA in the germline V gene. CDR3 sequence: CASSPGQGAYGYTF. In DNA form, the CDR3 reads TGTGCCAGCAGCCCGGGACAGGGTGCCTATGGCTACACCTTC. Together with reference TRBV7-2 and TRBJ1-2, the CDR3 gives the full variable domain: GAGVSQSPSNKVTEKGKDVELRCDPISGHTALYWYRQSLGQGLEFLIYFQGNSAPDKSGLPSDRFSAERTGGSVSTLTIQRTQQEDSAVYLCASSPGQGAYGYTFGSGTRLTVV.

CDR3 sequence reads: CSVVGWGEGYTF. The CDR3 nucleotides are TGCAGCGTTGTAGGTTGGGGGGAAGGCTACACCTTC. The J gene is TRBJ1-2, the V gene TRBV29-1, with D perhaps TRBD1 (5 bases). Trimming removed 4 bases at V and 8 bases at J, with 14 bases between. CDR3 length: 12 amino acids. The germline V gene has CDR1 SQVTM and CDR2 ANQGSEA.

The V call is TRBV28, the J call TRBJ2-4; a possible D gene is TRBD1 (5 bases). The V and J ends lost 3 bases and 4 bases respectively, with 7 bases between them. Germline V lookup: CDR1 MDHEN, CDR2 SYDVKM. CDR3 size: 13 residues. CDR3 bases: TGTGCCAGCAGTTTGACAGTTAAAAACATTCAGTACTTC. Protein product: CASSLTVKNIQYF.

This chain uses TRBV7-6 with TRBJ2-2; the D is unclear. V gave up 5 bases and J gave up 0 bases, with 10 bases separating them. This CDR3 spans 15 amino acids. Germline V gene data show CDR1 as SGHVS and CDR2 as FNYEAQ. CDR3 nucleotides: TGTGCCAGCAGCAGACAAAGAACGAACACCGGGGAGCTGTTTTTT. It encodes CASSRQRTNTGELFF. Together with reference TRBV7-6 and TRBJ2-2, the CDR3 gives the full variable domain: GAGVSQSPRYKVTKRGQDVALRCDPISGHVSLYWYRQALGQGPEFLTYFNYEAQQDKSGLPNDRFSAERPEGSISTLTIQRTEQRDSAMYRCASSRQRTNTGELFFGEGSRLTVL.

The chain employs TRBV29-1 and TRBJ1-1, with 9 bases identical to TRBD1. In germline, CDR1 is SQVTM, CDR2 ANQGSEA. This CDR3 is 13 amino acids long. J gave up 6 bases and V 5 bases, and 7 bases lay outside the gene matches. CDR3 region: CSVHLTGGSEAFF. In DNA form, the CDR3 reads TGCAGCGTTCACCTTACAGGGGGCTCTGAAGCTTTCTTT.

This chain joins TRBV6-5 and TRBJ1-5; 7 bases fit TRBD1. V shed 6 bases and J 6 bases; nucleotides not matched to a gene: 11. The CDR3 totals 15 residues. CDR1 and CDR2 (germline): MNHEY, SVGAGI. The CDR3 DNA reads TGTGCCAGCAGCGAGACAGGGAATACTGGTCAGCCCCAGCATTTT. It codes for CASSETGNTGQPQHF.

This chain uses TRBV7-9 with TRBJ2-7; perhaps TRBD2 as D (7 bases). V shed 3 bases and J shed 3 bases, with 12 bases lying between them. The germline V gene encodes CDR1 SEHNR and CDR2 FQNEAQ (reference sequence). The CDR3 is 14 amino acids. The CDR3 loop is CASSFGGPHYEQYV. DNA for the CDR3: TGTGCCAGCAGCTTCGGGGGGCCCCACTACGAGCAGTACGTC.

This clone was picked up one time. V gene TRBV4-1 combines with J gene TRBJ2-2; maybe TRBD2 (5 bases). Germline V gene sequence: CDR1 MGHRA, CDR2 YSYEKL. This CDR3 is built from 15 residues. Trimming left V 1 base short and J 4 bases short, with 10 bases between. The DNA for the CDR3 is TGCGCCAGCAGCCAAGTTGAGGGAATCACCGGGGAGCTGTTTTTT. Its protein is CASSQVEGITGELFF.

DNA for the CDR3: TGTGCCGTTACCACCGGGAACTACAATGAGCAGTTCTTC. Translating it yields CAVTTGNYNEQFF. This sequence joins TRBV5-4 and TRBJ2-1, with D possibly TRBD2 on 5 matching bases. The germline V and J ends were trimmed by 10 bases and 3 bases, with 14 bases remaining between them. The CDR3 extends over 13 amino acids. Looked up from germline, CDR1 is SGHNT and CDR2 is YYREEE (reference sequence).

This chain connects TRBV11-3 to TRBJ1-6; D is perhaps TRBD1 (6 bases). Germline V lookup: CDR1 SGHNT, CDR2 YENEEA. V lost 6 bases to trimming and J lost 5 bases, with 20 bases between them. CDR3 length equals 17 residues. The CDR3 bases are TGTGCCAGCAGTAACCTTCGTGGGGGCCTTCATAATTCACCCCTCCACTTT. Its protein is CASSNLRGGLHNSPLHF.

The genes are TRBV19 and TRBJ1-2, with 8 bases fitting TRBD1. The CDR3 totals 16 residues. Germline V CDR1 and CDR2: LNHDA, SQIVND (reference sequence). The V segment lost 2 bases and the J segment 1 base; nucleotides outside the gene matches: 6. This chain's CDR3 is CASSIQGAGVNYGYTF. CDR3 DNA sequence: TGTGCCAGTAGTATACAGGGGGCTGGAGTTAACTATGGCTACACCTTC.

The CDR3 DNA reads TGTGCCTGGAGTCGGAGGGCAGAGACCCAGTACTTC. Its protein product is CAWSRRAETQYF. The rearrangement joins TRBV30 to TRBJ2-5; TRBD2 might be the D (6 bases). Deletions cut 2 bases from V and 4 bases from J, with 8 bases between. This CDR3 contains 12 residues. CDR1 is GTSNPN, CDR2 SVGIG, per germline (reference sequence).

The V and J genes are TRBV28 and TRBJ2-2; 8 nucleotides match TRBD1. Trimming cost V 11 bases and J 2 bases; bases outside gene matches: 4. This CDR3 contains 13 residues. Germline assignment: CDR1 MDHEN and CDR2 SYDVKM. CDR3 sequence (DNA): TGTGCCGAAGGACAGGGTAACACCGGGGAGCTGTTTTTT. Translation gives CAEGQGNTGELFF.

This chain joins TRBV5-1 and TRBJ2-2; 7 bases map to TRBD2. J gave up 3 bases and V 0 bases, and 5 bases lay outside the gene matches. CDR3 length: 16 amino acids. Germline V gene lookup returns CDR1 SGHRS and CDR2 YFSETQ. As DNA, the CDR3 is TGCGCCAGCAGCTTGGTGGCTAGCGGCGACACCGGGGAGCTGTTTTTT. Residues: CASSLVASGDTGELFF.

The V and J genes are TRBV5-1 and TRBJ1-2, with TRBD1 matching over 9 bases. Germline V gene sequence: CDR1 SGHRS, CDR2 YFSETQ. This CDR3 has 13 amino acids. Trimming took 2 bases from V and 6 from J; bases not matched to a gene: 2. CDR3: CASSLQGADGYTF. The CDR3 nucleotides are TGCGCCAGCAGCTTACAGGGGGCGGATGGCTACACCTTC.

The chain has TRBV28 and TRBJ1-2, with 8 nucleotides matching TRBD1. This CDR3 has 14 amino acids. V lost 4 bases, J lost 4 bases, and 5 bases stayed unmatched. The germline V gene has CDR1 MDHEN and CDR2 SYDVKM. The CDR3 coding sequence is TGTGCCAGCAGTTACGCCGGGACAGGCTATGGCTACACCTTC. This translates into CASSYAGTGYGYTF.

This rearrangement joins TRBV5-1 to TRBJ2-1; TRBD1 matches at 7 bases. CDR1 and CDR2 (germline): SGHRS, YFSETQ. V was clipped by 6 bases and J by 0 bases; unmatched bases: 6. The CDR3 is 15 amino acids. As DNA, the CDR3 is TGCGCCAGCATGACGACAGGGAGCTCCTACAATGAGCAGTTCTTC. Protein: CASMTTGSSYNEQFF.

In its sample, this clone was seen a few times. The rearrangement uses TRBV19 and TRBJ2-3, with D unresolved. The CDR3 is 12 amino acids. Trimming shortened V by 3 bases and J by 14 bases, and 15 bases separated the two germline ends. Germline V gene data show CDR1 as LNHDA and CDR2 as SQIVND (reference sequence). Here the CDR3 reads CASSISSSRVYF. The CDR3 bases are TGTGCCAGTAGTATCTCTTCAAGTCGGGTGTATTTT.

The CDR3 loop reads CASSLRDSPGNTIYF. Here the CDR3 DNA reads TGTGCCAGCAGTCTACGGGACAGTCCCGGAAACACCATATATTTT. The V gene is TRBV6-5, the J gene TRBJ1-3, with 7 nucleotides matching TRBD1. The germline CDR1 and CDR2 sequences are MNHEY and SVGAGI. V shed 5 bases and J 4 bases; nucleotides not matched to a gene: 8. The CDR3 is 15 residues long.

The V call is TRBV6-6, the J call TRBJ1-2; D possibly corresponds to TRBD1 (6 bases). CDR1 is MNHNY and CDR2 is SVGAGI in the germline V gene (reference sequence). The CDR3 consists of 16 residues. The V gene lost 0 bases and the J gene lost 5 bases, with 16 bases spanning the gap. The CDR3 bases are TGTGCCAGCAGTTACTCGATAGGTCCAGGGGAATATGGCTACACCTTC. Translating gives CASSYSIGPGEYGYTF.

CDR3 protein: CASSYGTGPYGYTF. Written as DNA, the CDR3 is TGTGCCAGCAGTTATGGGACAGGGCCCTATGGCTACACCTTC. The rearrangement joins TRBV27 to TRBJ1-2; 9 bases fit TRBD1. This CDR3 is 14 amino acids long. Germline CDR1 is MNHEY and CDR2 is SMNVEV (reference sequence). Losses at the gene ends were 4 bases for V and 4 bases for J; bases not matched to a gene: 4.

The rearrangement uses TRBV19 and TRBJ2-2; D is possibly TRBD2 (6 bases). The CDR3 contains 15 residues. V lost 6 bases and J lost 0, with 11 bases in between. CDR1 is LNHDA, CDR2 SQIVND, per germline (reference sequence). The CDR3 spells CASSIGRANTGELFF. In DNA form, the CDR3 reads TGTGCCAGTAGCATCGGGAGAGCGAACACCGGGGAGCTGTTTTTT.